Described below is a single T cell receptor (beta chain) sequence and its context. Its antigen is currently not known. No per-base quality is available; no much larger clone lies one base away. The data derive from a study of cytomegalovirus exposure and HLA in healthy donors (dated by TCRdb to 2015 to 2018). Study-level background: In an earlier analysis of some 610 of the donors, about 260 Gb of sequence data and 117 million unique TCR beta sequences from about 180 million T cells were reported. An early release that covered some 630 HLA-typed donors contained around 300 gigabases of sequencing data and some 87 million unique TCR sequences. Of the 350 to 450 genotyped donors, approximately 83% fell in the genetic ancestry cluster associated with self-reported Caucasian donors. The study aimed to test whether signatures of past pathogen exposure could be identified by cataloging public T cell receptors. The T cell repertoires of around 730 subjects were profiled by immunosequencing and related to cytomegalovirus serostatus. A separate validation cohort of roughly 130 different subjects was used in addition to the approximately 700-subject first cohort. The study combined high-throughput TCR immunosequencing, statistical association of individual TCRs with disease status, and machine learning to predict cytomegalovirus infection status. To study patterns of TCR occurrence, a later analysis re-analyzed previously published TCR beta repertoires from several hundred donors and added high-resolution HLA genotyping. Rather than using new phenotypic data, the later analysis identified candidate immune exposures from TCR beta sequences and from how often those sequences occurred across donors. To decide whether each TCR beta V gene segment behaved as functional or pseudogenic, an earlier analysis of some 600 of the donors relied on high-throughput TCR beta sequencing. Donor age, sex, ethnicity and CMV serostatus were compiled together with the repertoire data. In a later genetic analysis, genome-wide SNP genotypes for about three fifths of the roughly 670 donors were used, and that subset was treated as a discovery cohort. All discovery cohort repertoires had been generated using a single sequencing platform. Both class I and class II loci were covered by HLA typing, at four-digit resolution. Typing coverage varied by locus: roughly 629-630 donors for A, B, C, DRB1 and DQB1; 522 for DQA1; about 600 for DPA1; roughly 470 for DPB1. Roughly five DR-DQ haplotypes were treated as single units for association and clustering because of strong linkage in the cohort. Among over 350 genotyped donors of the cohort, an average of approximately 250,000 unique TCR beta nucleotide sequences were sequenced per donor, around a sixth of them non-productive. Findings and caveats that apply to the study as a whole: Because counts were too low, roughly 18 rarely observed V segments, including chromosome 9 orphons, were left out of the earlier analysis of 587 of the donors. A cluster of highly shared sequence variants was judged likely to be a technical artifact of the sequencing pipeline. Across donors, most TCR sequences were observed very rarely, whereas some public TCRs were present in many individuals. In a later analysis, TCR association rates were found to vary across HLA loci, with the most associated TCRs seen for DRB1 alleles and the fewest for HLA-C alleles. HLA typing was unavailable for some donors at each locus, so association tests used only the typed subset. Assigning TCR associations to individual alleles was difficult when HLA alleles, especially DR and DQ, strongly co-occurred. Correlated functional status among segregating V segments might be attributable to linkage disequilibrium, but an unknown experimental factor could not be ruled out. The classifier was reported to diagnose cytomegalovirus status with high specificity and sensitivity in both the original and validation cohorts. According to a later genetic analysis, donors in an Asian-associated ancestry cluster had fewer N-insertions in productive TCRs than the approximately 630-donor mean. Presence/absence analyses assumed roughly uniform sequencing depth across donors, an assumption that may not hold. A further reported finding was that TCR beta sequences accurately predicted the HLA-A and HLA-B alleles for most subjects in the first cohort. Immune exposure information for the cohort was limited to CMV serostatus. In a later analysis, most CMV-associated TCR beta chains were found to appear HLA-restricted, with HLA associations seemingly driven largely by CMV exposure. At a false discovery rate of 0.05, a later analysis linked some 18,000 TCR beta sequences to specific HLA alleles. The authors suggested that the approach could potentially be extended to other disease states and immunological phenotypes. In a later analysis, several top co-occurrence clusters were reported to appear linked to parvovirus B19, influenza, CMV and Epstein-Barr virus. In an earlier analysis of roughly 500 of the donors, most TCR beta V segments appeared in productive rearrangements about 90% or about 30% of the time, broadly matching IMGT annotations. Because the 87-base-pair reads could not distinguish some IMGT-functional V segments, including TRBV6-2 and TRBV6-3, those segments were excluded. This cohort had only TCR beta chains sequenced, and the lack of alpha or paired-chain data limited which features could be detected. In the study, 164 TCR beta chains were listed as associated with cytomegalovirus. Compared with equally common non-associated chains, HLA-associated TCR beta chains in a later analysis were more clonally expanded and had lower generation probabilities. A later genetic analysis associated a missense DCLRE1C variant with V-gene and J-gene trimming of TCR beta chains, and an independent cohort replicated the association. In vitro tests confirmed that a few of the cytomegalovirus-associated TCR beta chains recognize cytomegalovirus antigens.

Preparation of the library involved the immunoSEQ multiplex PCR assay. The multiplex PCR relied on a mix of 60 forward primers for TCR Vbeta segments and 13 reverse primers for TCR Jbeta segments. The CDR3 region of rearranged TCR beta genes was amplified from genomic DNA with a multiplex PCR assay. The Illumina HiSeq System was used to sequence the amplified TCR beta libraries as 87-base-pair reads. Per the original workflow: A later analysis counted about 80 million unique TCR beta chains across the 550 to 700 repertoires, and 10 million to 12 million of these chains were shared by at least two donors. Raw reads were error-corrected and collapsed into unique sequences with a nearest-neighbor algorithm that merged closely related sequences to remove PCR and sequencing errors. To assign V, D and J gene segments, CDR3 sequences were aligned to IMGT reference sequences. For a sequence to be retained, at least a six-nucleotide match to both a V gene segment and a J gene segment was required. Rearrangements were classified as productive when the CDR3 lacked stop codons and remained in frame with V and J, and all other rearrangements were classified as non-productive. Following IMGT convention, CDR3 was defined as the stretch from the second conserved V-encoded cysteine up to the conserved J-encoded phenylalanine. In an earlier analysis of approximately 500 of the donors, sequences lacking an unambiguous match to a single V gene segment were excluded. An earlier analysis of a few hundred of the donors called V segments functional above 56.7% productive rearrangements and segregating when the between-donor standard deviation exceeded 5%. A statistical classification framework was developed to diagnose cytomegalovirus status using the catalog of TCR beta chain sequences. V and J gene assignment, in a later analysis, came from comparing TCR nucleotide sequences with IMGT/GENE-DB human TR gene sequences. A later analysis assigned CDR3 sequences and most-parsimonious VDJ recombination scenarios with the TCRdist pipeline. A later analysis defined each TCR beta chain by its CDR3 amino acid sequence plus V-gene family, and excluded reads lacking a unique V-gene family. A later analysis removed several hundred highly shared, low-generation-probability nucleotide sequences to deal with suspected cross-contamination and a sequencing artifact. For each public chain, a later analysis derived a clonal expansion index from normalized ranks of inferred template counts within each repertoire. Generation probabilities in a later analysis came from a VDJ recombination model fitted to out-of-frame rearrangements, and those results were checked against IGoR. A later analysis scored TCR-TCR, TCR-HLA and TCR-CMV co-occurrence with hypergeometric tests, applying a repertoire-size bias correction to TCR pairs. False discovery rates were estimated in a later analysis by permuting HLA or CMV assignments 20 times. In a later analysis, co-occurring TCRs were grouped using DBSCAN, with TCRdist sequence similarity added in when clustering inside HLA-allele-positive subsets. Co-occurrence clustering excluded repertoires with fewer than 30,000 or more than 120,000 public chains, plus five with anomalous nucleotide sharing. TCRdb limited this immuneACCESS table to in-frame rearrangements with V and J called. A share of clones is missing; checked studies link under half to unresolved V genes, and the rest is unexplained. V and J calls and clone size follow that table, whereas D and trimming were derived from the DNA. The table for this sample lists 150,000 to 200,000 clones; more than 60% of them were counted only once. The ten largest clones represent around 4.9% of the sample.

The cohort consisted of some 670 healthy bone marrow donors. Cohort members were all nominally healthy when sampled, although unrecorded immune exposures were likely present. The donor tested CMV seronegative and was one of the 352 seronegative cohort members. Every donor gave a peripheral blood sample, and the peripheral blood mononuclear cells from that sample were used for TCR beta sequencing. The Qiagen DNeasy Blood Extraction Kit was used to extract genomic DNA from the blood cell samples. There are 16 amino acids in the CDR3, from cysteine to phenylalanine inclusive. The retained sequence is limited to the CDR3, 48 bases, with the frame set at the first base. V and J lose 1 base and 1 base, and a span of 13 bases separates them. In the germline V gene, CDR1 corresponds to LGHNA and CDR2 to YNFKEQ.

Sequencing was carried out using PBMCs. The V gene is TRBV4-2 and the J gene is TRBJ2-5, with TRBD2 tentatively as D gene (6 bases match). The TCR comes from a male donor in good health and CMV-seronegative. The DNA sequence follows: TGTGCCAGCAGCCAAGGAGGAGGGGCCCTCCAAGAGACCCAGTACTTC. Translation gives CASSQGGGALQETQYF.